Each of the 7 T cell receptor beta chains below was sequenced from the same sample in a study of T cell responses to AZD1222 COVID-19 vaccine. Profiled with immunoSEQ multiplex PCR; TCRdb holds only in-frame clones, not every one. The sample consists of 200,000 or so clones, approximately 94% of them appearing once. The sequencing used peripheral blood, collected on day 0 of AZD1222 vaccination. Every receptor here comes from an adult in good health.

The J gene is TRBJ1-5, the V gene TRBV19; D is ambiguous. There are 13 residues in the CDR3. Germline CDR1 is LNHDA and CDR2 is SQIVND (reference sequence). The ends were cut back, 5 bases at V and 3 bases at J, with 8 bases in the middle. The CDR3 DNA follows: TGTGCCAGTAGTGTCGTCGTCAATCAGCCCCAGCATTTT. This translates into CASSVVVNQPQHF.

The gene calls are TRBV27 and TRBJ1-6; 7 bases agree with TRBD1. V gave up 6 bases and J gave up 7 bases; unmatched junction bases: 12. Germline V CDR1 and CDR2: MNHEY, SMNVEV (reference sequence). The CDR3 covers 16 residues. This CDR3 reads CASRPTGLFVNSPLHF. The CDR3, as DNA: TGTGCCAGCAGGCCGACAGGGCTTTTCGTCAATTCACCCCTCCACTTT.

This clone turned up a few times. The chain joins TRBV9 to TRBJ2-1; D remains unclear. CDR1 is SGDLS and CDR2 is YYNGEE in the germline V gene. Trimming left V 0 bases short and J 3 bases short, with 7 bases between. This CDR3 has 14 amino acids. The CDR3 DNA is TGTGCCAGCAGCGTAGGATTTGACTACAATGAGCAGTTCTTC. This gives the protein CASSVGFDYNEQFF.

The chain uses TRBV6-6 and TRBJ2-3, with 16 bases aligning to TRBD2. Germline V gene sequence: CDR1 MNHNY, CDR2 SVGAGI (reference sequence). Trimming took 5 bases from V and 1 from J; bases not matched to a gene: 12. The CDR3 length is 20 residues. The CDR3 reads CASSPLGTSGRARGTDTQYF. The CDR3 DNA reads TGTGCCAGCAGTCCCCTCGGGACTAGCGGGAGGGCCAGAGGCACAGATACGCAGTATTTT.

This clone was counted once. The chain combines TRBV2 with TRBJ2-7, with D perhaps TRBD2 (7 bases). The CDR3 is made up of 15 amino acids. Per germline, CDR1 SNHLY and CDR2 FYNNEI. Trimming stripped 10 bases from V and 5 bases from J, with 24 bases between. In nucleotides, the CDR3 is TGTGCCACCACCCCGGGGGGCCTGGGAAGGGACGAGCAGTACTTC. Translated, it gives CATTPGGLGRDEQYF.

The CDR3 DNA follows: TGCAGTGCTAGTGTAGTAGTATCAGATACGCAGTATTTT. Translation gives CSASVVVSDTQYF. The chain links TRBV20-1 to TRBJ2-3; D call uncertain. CDR1 DFQATT and CDR2 SNEGSKA come from the germline V gene (reference sequence). V lost 3 bases and J 4 bases, leaving 11 bases between the germline ends. The CDR3 extends over 13 amino acids.

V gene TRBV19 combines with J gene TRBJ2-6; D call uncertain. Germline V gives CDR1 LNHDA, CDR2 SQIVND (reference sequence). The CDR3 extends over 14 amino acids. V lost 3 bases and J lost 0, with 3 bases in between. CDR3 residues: CASSINSGANVLTF. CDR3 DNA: TGTGCCAGTAGTATTAACTCTGGGGCCAACGTCCTGACTTTC.